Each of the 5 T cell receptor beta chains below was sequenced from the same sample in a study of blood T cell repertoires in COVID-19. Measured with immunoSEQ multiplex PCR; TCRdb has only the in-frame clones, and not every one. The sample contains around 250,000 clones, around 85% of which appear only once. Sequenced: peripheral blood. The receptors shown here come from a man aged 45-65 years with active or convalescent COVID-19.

This CDR3 reads CASGLRGSSYEQYF. In DNA form, the CDR3 reads TGTGCTAGTGGTTTACGCGGTAGCTCCTACGAGCAGTACTTC. The chain combines TRBV12-5 with TRBJ2-7, with no clear D. This CDR3 is 14 amino acids long. The germline gives CDR1 LGHNT, CDR2 FRNRAP. V gave up 3 bases and J gave up 0 bases, with 9 bases separating them.

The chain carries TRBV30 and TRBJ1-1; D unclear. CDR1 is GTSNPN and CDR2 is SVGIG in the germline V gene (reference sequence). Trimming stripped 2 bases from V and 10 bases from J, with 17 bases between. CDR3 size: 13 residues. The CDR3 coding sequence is TGTGCCTGGAGTCGGTCTCGCGGGGAGCGAGCTTTCTTT. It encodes CAWSRSRGERAFF.

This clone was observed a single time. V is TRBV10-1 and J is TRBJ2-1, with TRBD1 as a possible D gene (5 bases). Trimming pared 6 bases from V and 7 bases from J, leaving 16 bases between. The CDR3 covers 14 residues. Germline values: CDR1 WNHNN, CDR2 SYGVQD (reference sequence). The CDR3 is CASRGAGLRNEQFF. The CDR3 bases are TGCGCCAGCAGGGGTGCAGGGTTGAGGAATGAGCAGTTCTTC.

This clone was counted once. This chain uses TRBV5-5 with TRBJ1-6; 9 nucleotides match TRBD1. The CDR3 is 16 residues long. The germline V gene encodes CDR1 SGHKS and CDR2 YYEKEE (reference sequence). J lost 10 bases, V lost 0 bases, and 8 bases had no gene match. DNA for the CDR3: TGTGCCAGCAGCTTGGGTCCGGGGACAGGGAGCTCACCCCTCCACTTT. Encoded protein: CASSLGPGTGSSPLHF.

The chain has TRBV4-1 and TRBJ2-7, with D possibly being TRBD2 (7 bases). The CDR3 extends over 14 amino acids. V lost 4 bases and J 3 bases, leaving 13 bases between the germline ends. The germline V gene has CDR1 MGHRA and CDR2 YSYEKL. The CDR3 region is CASSRGLGGYEQYF. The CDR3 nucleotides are TGCGCCAGCAGCCGCGGACTAGGGGGCTACGAGCAGTACTTC.